These 8 T cell receptor beta chains were all obtained from the same sample, sequenced in a study of T cell responses to AZD1222 COVID-19 vaccine. Data came from immunoSEQ multiplex PCR; TCRdb stores just in-frame clones and leaves some out. Of roughly 110,000 clones in the sample, 80% to 95% were seen once. The sample was peripheral blood, taken 28 days after the second AZD1222 dose. The receptor source for this set is an adult who received the AZD1222 COVID-19 vaccine.

The chain couples TRBV18 to TRBJ2-1; 14 bases are a match to TRBD2. V dropped 4 bases and J dropped 5; count of bases not matched to a gene: 1. This CDR3 has 15 residues. CDR1 is KGHSH and CDR2 is LQKENI in the germline V gene. The CDR3, as DNA: TGTGCCAGCTCACTGGGACTAGCGGGGGACAATGAGCAGTTCTTC. The encoded protein is CASSLGLAGDNEQFF.

The sample holds a few counts of this clone. The V gene is TRBV6-6, the J gene TRBJ1-5; no clear D gene. The CDR3 has 14 residues. V was pared by 10 bases and J by 0 bases, with 13 bases between. CDR1 and CDR2 (germline): MNHNY, SVGAGI (reference sequence). Here the CDR3 DNA reads TGTGCCACCCTGCCACCTTATAGCAATCAGCCCCAGCATTTT. Protein sequence: CATLPPYSNQPQHF.

V is TRBV11-2 and J is TRBJ1-4; weak D call: TRBD1 (5 bases). V was shortened by 4 bases and J by 8 bases, with 17 bases between the two germline ends. The CDR3 is 15 amino acids. CDR1 is SGHAT, CDR2 FQNNGV, per germline. The DNA of the CDR3 is TGTGCCAGCAGCTCCCGGGACCACCGGGGGGAAAAACTGTTTTTT. This sequence encodes CASSSRDHRGEKLFF.

This chain joins TRBV7-9 and TRBJ2-2; 7 positions agree with TRBD1. CDR3 length equals 15 residues. The ends lost 3 bases at V and 9 bases at J; junction bases unmatched: 10. Looked up from germline, CDR1 is SEHNR and CDR2 is FQNEAQ (reference sequence). The CDR3 DNA sequence: TGTGCCAGCAGCTTGAGGGACAGCAACCTTAGGGAGCTGTTTTTT. This translates into CASSLRDSNLRELFF.

CDR3 DNA sequence: TGTGCCAGCAGCCCCCCCGCGGGTGAGCAGTTCTTC. Protein sequence: CASSPPAGEQFF. The rearrangement links TRBV4-2 to TRBJ2-1; weak D call: TRBD2 (5 bases). The length of the CDR3 is 12 residues. V was cut by 4 bases and J by 9 bases, with 10 bases left in between. The V gene's germline CDR1 is LGHNA and CDR2 YNFKEQ.

The chain links TRBV7-2 to TRBJ2-3; D might be TRBD2 (6 bases). Germline CDR1 is SGHTA and CDR2 is FQGNSA. This CDR3 comprises 17 residues. V was cut by 5 bases and J by 2 bases, with 20 bases left in between. CDR3 sequence: CASSGAGPPGDTDTQYF. The CDR3 region has the DNA TGTGCCAGCAGCGGAGCGGGCCCACCCGGGGACACAGATACGCAGTATTTT.

This clone was seen once. The chain combines TRBV7-9 with TRBJ1-4; a possible D gene is TRBD1 (6 bases). Germline values: CDR1 SEHNR, CDR2 FQNEAQ (reference sequence). The CDR3 has 12 amino acids. Between the trimmed V and J ends, which lost 8 bases and 8 bases, there was a span of 12 bases. CDR3 residues: CASEQGTEKLFF. The CDR3 DNA reads as TGTGCCAGCGAACAGGGAACCGAAAAACTGTTTTTT. Together with reference TRBV7-9 and TRBJ1-4, the CDR3 gives the full variable domain: DTGVSQNPRHKITKRGQNVTFRCDPISEHNRLYWYRQTLGQGPEFLTYFQNEAQLEKSRLLSDRFSAERPKGSFSTLEIQRTEQGDSAMYLCASEQGTEKLFFGSGTQLSVL.

This rearrangement joins TRBV5-6 to TRBJ2-5; 11 nucleotides agree with TRBD1. The CDR3 covers 15 residues. Per the germline V gene, CDR1 is SGHDT and CDR2 is YYEEEE. Unmatched junction bases numbered 5, after V lost 3 bases and J lost 4 bases. CDR3 coding DNA: TGTGCCAGCAGCTCGGGACAGGGGGACCGAGAGACCCAGTACTTC. Its protein is CASSSGQGDRETQYF.